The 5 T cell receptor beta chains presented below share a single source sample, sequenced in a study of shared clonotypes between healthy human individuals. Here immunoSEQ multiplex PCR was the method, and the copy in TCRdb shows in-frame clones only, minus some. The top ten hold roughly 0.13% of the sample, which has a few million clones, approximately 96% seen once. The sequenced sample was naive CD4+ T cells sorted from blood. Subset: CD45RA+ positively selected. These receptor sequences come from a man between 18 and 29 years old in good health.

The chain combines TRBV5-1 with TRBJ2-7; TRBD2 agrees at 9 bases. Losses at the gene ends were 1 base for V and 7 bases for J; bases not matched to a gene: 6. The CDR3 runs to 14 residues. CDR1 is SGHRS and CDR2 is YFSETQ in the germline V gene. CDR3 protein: CASSLTGTSREQYF. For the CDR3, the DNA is TGCGCCAGCAGCTTGACTGGGACTAGCCGAGAGCAGTACTTC.

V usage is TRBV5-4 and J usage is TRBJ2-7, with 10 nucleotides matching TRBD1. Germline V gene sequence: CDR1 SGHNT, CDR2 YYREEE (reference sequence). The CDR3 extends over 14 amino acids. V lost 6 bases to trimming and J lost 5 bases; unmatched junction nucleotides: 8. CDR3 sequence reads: CASTLWTGGNEQYF. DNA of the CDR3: TGTGCCAGCACCCTTTGGACAGGGGGGAACGAGCAGTACTTC.

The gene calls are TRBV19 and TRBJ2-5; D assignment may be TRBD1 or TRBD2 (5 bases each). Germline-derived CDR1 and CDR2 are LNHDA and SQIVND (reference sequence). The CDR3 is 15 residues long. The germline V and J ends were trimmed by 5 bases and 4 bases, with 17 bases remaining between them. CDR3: CASSFQGEETETQYF. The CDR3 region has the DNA TGTGCCAGTAGTTTCCAGGGAGAGGAAACAGAGACCCAGTACTTC.

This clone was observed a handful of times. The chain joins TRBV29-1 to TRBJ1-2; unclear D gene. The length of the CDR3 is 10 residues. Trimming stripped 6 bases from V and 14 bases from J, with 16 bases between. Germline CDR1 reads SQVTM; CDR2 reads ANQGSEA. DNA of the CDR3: TGCAGCGTCTTGAAAGAAGGGTGGACCTTC. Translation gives CSVLKEGWTF.

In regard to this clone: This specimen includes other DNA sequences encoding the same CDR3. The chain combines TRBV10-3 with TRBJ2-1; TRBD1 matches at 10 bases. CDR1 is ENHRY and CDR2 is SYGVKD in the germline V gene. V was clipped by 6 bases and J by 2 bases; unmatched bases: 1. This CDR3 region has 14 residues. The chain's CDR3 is CAIRGQGTYNEQFF. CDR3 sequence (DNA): TGTGCCATCAGGGGACAGGGGACCTACAATGAGCAGTTCTTC.